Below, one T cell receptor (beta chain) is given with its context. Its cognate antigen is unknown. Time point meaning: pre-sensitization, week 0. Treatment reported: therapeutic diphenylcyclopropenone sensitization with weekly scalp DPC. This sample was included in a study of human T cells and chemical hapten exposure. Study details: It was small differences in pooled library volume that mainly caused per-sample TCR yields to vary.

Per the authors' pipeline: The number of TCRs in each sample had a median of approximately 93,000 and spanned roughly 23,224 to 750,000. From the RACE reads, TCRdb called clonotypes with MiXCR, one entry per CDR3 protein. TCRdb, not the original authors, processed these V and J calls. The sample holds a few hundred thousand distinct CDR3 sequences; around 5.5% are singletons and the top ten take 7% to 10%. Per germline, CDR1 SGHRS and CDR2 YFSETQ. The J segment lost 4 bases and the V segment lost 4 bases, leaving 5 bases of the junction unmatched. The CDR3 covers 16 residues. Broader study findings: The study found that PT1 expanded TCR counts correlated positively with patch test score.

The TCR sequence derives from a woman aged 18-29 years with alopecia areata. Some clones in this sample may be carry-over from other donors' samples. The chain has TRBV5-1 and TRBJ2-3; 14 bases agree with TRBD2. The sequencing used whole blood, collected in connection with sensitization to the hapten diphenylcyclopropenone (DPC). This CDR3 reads CASSGGTSGGSDTQYF. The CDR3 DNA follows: TGCGCCAGCAGCGGCGGGACTAGCGGGGGATCAGATACGCAGTATTTT.